Below, 23 T cell receptor beta chains from the same sample are listed, as sequenced in a study of post-analysis software for immune sequencing data. Study conclusions and caveats: Included in a set of roughly five TRBV segments more frequent in patients than controls were TRBV5-6, TRBV5-1 and TRBV20-1.

Their cognate antigens are unknown. TCR beta cDNA libraries had unique molecular identifiers. MiXCR, run by TCRdb on the PCR reads, gives a single entry per CDR3 protein. The repertoire holds hundreds of thousands of distinct CDR3 sequences, with under 55% as singletons. The material sequenced was blood. These receptor sequences come from a girl aged 5-17 years with multiple sclerosis.

The DNA of the CDR3 is TGTGCCAGCAGCTTAACTTTTTCCTACAATGAGCAGTTCTTC. Amino acids: CASSLTFSYNEQFF. This sequence joins TRBV7-3 and TRBJ2-1; no clear D gene. The CDR3 has 14 amino acids. The V gene's germline CDR1 is SGHTA and CDR2 FQGTGA. V dropped 0 bases and J dropped 1 base, with 4 bases sitting between them.

This clonotype was detected only once. The chain recombines TRBV13 with TRBJ2-7; D unresolved. Near its end, the DNA agrees better with TRBJ2-5, so the J call may be wrong. Germline CDR1 and CDR2: PRHDT and FYEKMQ (reference sequence). This CDR3 spans 14 amino acids. The CDR3 DNA reads TGTGCCATCCCGGGTAGCCGCCACCAAGAGACCCAGTACTTC. Amino acids: CAIPGSRHQETQYF.

CDR3 residues: CASSRLAGEETQYF. DNA for the CDR3: TGTGCCAGCAGTAGACTAGCGGGAGAAGAGACCCAGTACTTC. The chain joins TRBV6-5 to TRBJ2-5; 12 nucleotides line up with TRBD2. Germline trimming cut 5 bases from V and 3 bases from J; bases unmatched to any gene: 1. In germline, CDR1 is MNHEY, CDR2 SVGAGI. The CDR3 contains 14 residues.

This clonotype has just a few counts. The chain combines TRBV2 with TRBJ2-1, with no clear D. Germline CDR1 reads SNHLY; CDR2 reads FYNNEI. The CDR3 covers 11 residues. Trimming removed 6 bases at V and 4 bases at J, with 4 bases between. The CDR3 sequence: CASREYNEQFF. CDR3 DNA: TGTGCCAGCAGAGAGTACAATGAGCAGTTCTTC.

The chain recombines TRBV20-1 with TRBJ1-3; D ambiguous. CDR3 length equals 13 residues. Germline V lookup: CDR1 DFQATT, CDR2 SNEGSKA (reference sequence). Trimming left V 7 bases short and J 0 bases short, with 10 bases between. The CDR3 nucleotides read TGCAGTGTTCCTGGGAGCTCTGGAAACACCATATATTTT. This gives the protein CSVPGSSGNTIYF.

There are a few counts of this clonotype. J is TRBJ1-2 and V is TRBV30; a possible D gene is TRBD1 (5 bases). CDR1 is GTSNPN and CDR2 is SVGIG in the germline V gene (reference sequence). There are 14 residues in the CDR3. V lost 2 bases, J lost 4 bases, and 14 bases lay in between. The CDR3 reads CAWSLSTASYGYTF. The DNA of the CDR3 is TGTGCCTGGAGTCTCTCGACAGCGAGCTATGGCTACACCTTC.

This clonotype was seen a handful of times. An end of the junction differs from the germline gene, which may be a read error. The chain links TRBV4-3 to TRBJ1-4, with a tentative D call TRBD1 (5 bases). In germline, CDR1 is LGHNA, CDR2 YSLEER. The CDR3 length is 15 residues. CDR3 sequence (DNA): TGCGCCAGCAGCCAAGAAACAGGAAGGCGTGGAAAACGGTTTTTT. Its translation is CASSQETGRRGKRFF.

This clonotype came up a few times. The chain has TRBV29-1 and TRBJ2-1; 8 bases are shared with TRBD1. The CDR3 is 15 residues long. Trimming at V came to 6 bases and at J to 2 bases, leaving 9 bases not matched to a gene. The germline gives CDR1 SQVTM, CDR2 ANQGSEA. The CDR3 loop is CSVTGGQGAYNEQFF. CDR3 bases: TGCAGCGTAACCGGTGGACAGGGAGCCTACAATGAGCAGTTCTTC.

This clonotype was detected many times. CDR3 residues: CASSPGLAGGYEQYF. The CDR3 DNA reads as TGTGCCAGCAGTCCCGGACTAGCGGGAGGCTACGAGCAGTACTTC. The rearrangement links TRBV7-2 to TRBJ2-7; 14 positions match TRBD2. The CDR3 runs 15 residues. Germline assignment: CDR1 SGHTA and CDR2 FQGNSA. Trimming took 6 bases from V and 3 from J; bases not matched to a gene: 4.

Only a few counts were recorded for this clonotype. The chain has TRBV20-1 and TRBJ2-7, with D possibly matching TRBD2 (6 bases). Trimming stripped 3 bases from V and 2 bases from J, with 11 bases between. The CDR3 sequence is 13 residues long. The germline gives CDR1 DFQATT, CDR2 SNEGSKA (reference sequence). CDR3: CSASPGAAYEQYF. DNA for the CDR3: TGCAGTGCTAGTCCGGGAGCCGCCTACGAGCAGTACTTC.

The chain recombines TRBV6-5 with TRBJ1-2; D is ambiguous. This CDR3 spans 13 amino acids. Germline assignment: CDR1 MNHEY and CDR2 SVGAGI. Trimming stripped 2 bases from V and 8 bases from J, with 12 bases between. The CDR3 protein is CASSYEGDWGYTF. The CDR3 region has the DNA TGTGCCAGCAGTTACGAAGGAGACTGGGGCTACACCTTC.

This chain connects TRBV7-2 to TRBJ2-3; 9 bases line up with TRBD1. This CDR3 region has 16 residues. Losses at the gene ends were 2 bases for V and 0 bases for J; bases not matched to a gene: 3. Per the germline V gene, CDR1 is SGHTA and CDR2 is FQGNSA. CDR3 nucleotides: TGTGCCAGCAGCTTACCCGGGACAGGGAGCACAGATACGCAGTATTTT. This sequence encodes CASSLPGTGSTDTQYF. The whole variable domain, remainder taken from reference TRBV7-2 and TRBJ2-3, is GAGVSQSPSNKVTEKGKDVELRCDPISGHTALYWYRQSLGQGLEFLIYFQGNSAPDKSGLPSDRFSAERTGGSVSTLTIQRTQQEDSAVYLCASSLPGTGSTDTQYFGPGTRLTVL.

There are a few counts of this clonotype. V usage is TRBV4-1 and J usage is TRBJ2-1, with TRBD2 matching over 7 bases. Germline V CDR1 and CDR2: MGHRA, YSYEKL. The J segment lost 13 bases and the V segment lost 0 bases, leaving 12 bases of the junction unmatched. The CDR3 covers 15 residues. CDR3 residues: CASSQDPLATRPQFF. The CDR3 DNA follows: TGCGCCAGCAGCCAAGACCCACTAGCGACCCGTCCTCAGTTCTTC.

The rearrangement joins TRBV29-1 to TRBJ2-7; 13 positions match TRBD2. Germline V gene data show CDR1 as SQVTM and CDR2 as ANQGSEA. J was trimmed by 6 bases and V by 3 bases; bases with no gene match: 5. The CDR3 is made up of 14 amino acids. The DNA for the CDR3 is TGCAGCGTTGATGGACTAGCGGGAGCATCCGAGCAGTACTTC. As protein: CSVDGLAGASEQYF.

This clonotype was recorded once. V and J are TRBV12-3 or TRBV12-4 and TRBJ2-3; D could derive from TRBD1 or TRBD2 (5 bases each). Deletions cut 6 bases from V and 0 bases from J, with 13 bases between. The CDR3 loop spans 15 amino acids. CDR3 in amino acids: CASRPRGPSTDTQYF. As DNA, the CDR3 is TGTGCCAGCAGGCCTAGGGGACCAAGCACAGATACGCAGTATTTT.

The J gene is TRBJ1-5, the V gene TRBV20-1; D gene uncertain. The CDR3 has 15 amino acids. Germline V gene sequence: CDR1 DFQATT, CDR2 SNEGSKA (reference sequence). Trimming stripped 2 bases from V and 7 bases from J, with 18 bases between. Here the CDR3 DNA reads TGCAGTGCTAGATCTCGGAGGCAGGTCGTCCAGCCCCAGCATTTT. Amino acids: CSARSRRQVVQPQHF.

The sample holds a few counts of this clonotype. The chain couples TRBV18 to TRBJ2-3; weak D call: TRBD2 (5 bases). CDR1 is KGHSH and CDR2 is LQKENI in the germline V gene. This CDR3 region has 16 residues. V was cut by 1 base and J by 4 bases, with 15 bases left in between. The CDR3 is CASSPQRLKSPDTQYF. DNA of the CDR3: TGTGCCAGCTCACCACAGAGACTAAAGTCCCCAGATACGCAGTATTTT.

This clonotype was observed a few times. The V call is TRBV5-1, the J call TRBJ2-7, with D perhaps assigned TRBD1 or TRBD2 (5 bases each). Per the germline V gene, CDR1 is SGHRS and CDR2 is YFSETQ. The V gene lost 0 bases and the J gene lost 4 bases, with 14 bases spanning the gap. The CDR3 spans 15 residues. The CDR3 bases are TGCGCCAGCAGCTTGGGAGGGACGGAGAGTTACGAGCAGTACTTC. Amino acids: CASSLGGTESYEQYF.

The V call is TRBV10-3, the J call TRBJ2-7; a weak D match, TRBD2 (6 bases). This CDR3 is built from 15 residues. V lost 2 bases, J lost 3 bases, and 14 bases lay in between. Per the germline V gene, CDR1 is ENHRY and CDR2 is SYGVKD. The CDR3 DNA is TGTGCCATCAGTGAGGCGGCTAGCGCATACTACGAGCAGTACTTC. Translating it yields CAISEAASAYYEQYF.

The chain couples TRBV24-1 to TRBJ1-5; unclear D gene. With 4 bases removed from V and 4 bases from J, the gap between germline ends came to 16 bases. The germline V gene has CDR1 KGHDR and CDR2 SFDVKD. The CDR3 is 16 amino acids. The CDR3 region is CATSDPQDGFNQPQHF. In nucleotides, the CDR3 is TGTGCCACCAGTGACCCTCAAGATGGGTTTAATCAGCCCCAGCATTTT.

The chain combines TRBV20-1 with TRBJ2-1, with 13 bases fitting TRBD2. Germline V gene sequence: CDR1 DFQATT, CDR2 SNEGSKA (reference sequence). The CDR3 is 15 residues long. Trimming cost V 5 bases and J 9 bases; bases outside gene matches: 10. This CDR3 is CSAGRGLAGRSEQFF. DNA of the CDR3: TGCAGTGCTGGGCGGGGACTAGCGGGGCGGAGTGAGCAGTTCTTC.

The CDR3 region is CASSPLGGSLYEQYF. As DNA, the CDR3 is TGTGCCAGCAGTCCCCTGGGCGGGAGTCTATACGAGCAGTACTTC. The chain is built from TRBV28 and TRBJ2-7, with 7 bases that match TRBD2. The CDR3 spans 15 residues. The V gene end was trimmed by 5 bases and the J gene end by 4 bases; junction bases not matched to a gene: 11. Germline V gene lookup returns CDR1 MDHEN and CDR2 SYDVKM.

The chain has TRBV7-2 and TRBJ2-1; D may be TRBD1 or TRBD2 (5 bases each). V lost 5 bases and J 6 bases, leaving 14 bases between the germline ends. From germline, CDR1 is SGHTA and CDR2 FQGNSA. This CDR3 comprises 14 residues. CDR3 DNA sequence: TGTGCCAGCAGCGTAGTAACAGGAGGCAATGAGCAGTTCTTC. Its translation is CASSVVTGGNEQFF.